These 25 T cell receptor beta chains were all obtained from the same sample, sequenced in a study of blood T cell repertoires in COVID-19. Assay used: immunoSEQ multiplex PCR; TCRdb lists only in-frame clones, some missing. This sample has about 180,000 clones, with roughly 83% found just once. Sequencing input: peripheral blood. Receptors originate from a human donor in a cohort sampled during active COVID-19.

The chain has TRBV10-1 and TRBJ2-3; maybe TRBD2 (6 bases). Between the trimmed V and J ends, which lost 0 bases and 6 bases, there was a span of 13 bases. Germline V CDR1 and CDR2: WNHNN, SYGVQD (reference sequence). The CDR3 contains 15 residues. The CDR3 DNA is TGCGCCAGCAGTGAGTCAGTCTACGCGGGGGATACGCAGTATTTT. Protein: CASSESVYAGDTQYF.

The CDR3: CASTTGGVNQPQHF. DNA for the CDR3: TGTGCCAGCACCACAGGGGGCGTCAATCAGCCCCAGCATTTT. This sequence joins TRBV6-6 and TRBJ1-5, with 9 bases identical to TRBD1. V lost 7 bases to trimming and J lost 3 bases; unmatched junction nucleotides: 4. This CDR3 has 14 amino acids. Germline-derived CDR1 and CDR2 are MNHNY and SVGAGI (reference sequence).

The J gene is TRBJ1-4, the V gene TRBV3-1 (or the pseudogene TRBV3-2), with 8 bases that match TRBD1. Germline CDR1 LGHDT, CDR2 YNNKEL (reference sequence). V was pared by 6 bases and J by 5 bases, with 11 bases of the junction left unmatched. The CDR3 is made up of 16 amino acids. CDR3 loop: CASSSAGQGGNEKLFF. The CDR3 DNA reads TGTGCCAGCAGTTCCGCCGGACAGGGCGGGAATGAAAAACTGTTTTTT.

This clone was seen a handful of times. V and J are TRBV10-1 and TRBJ1-6; 12 bases are shared with TRBD1. The V gene's germline CDR1 is WNHNN and CDR2 SYGVQD (reference sequence). The CDR3 sequence is 14 residues long. The V gene end was trimmed by 6 bases and the J gene end by 8 bases; junction bases not matched to a gene: 2. CDR3 sequence reads: CASSRDRGHSPLHF. Here the CDR3 DNA reads TGCGCCAGCAGCCGGGACAGGGGGCATTCACCCCTCCACTTT.

A few counts support this clone. The V gene is TRBV10-3, the J gene TRBJ2-7; perhaps TRBD2 as D (6 bases). This CDR3 is 12 amino acids long. V lost 5 bases to trimming and J lost 6 bases, with 11 bases between them. Germline CDR1 and CDR2: ENHRY and SYGVKD. The CDR3 nucleotides are TGTGCCATCAGTCCGGGGGACTTCGAGCAGTACTTC. Residues: CAISPGDFEQYF.

The chain recombines TRBV27 with TRBJ2-6; tentative D call: TRBD2 (5 bases). This CDR3 region has 17 residues. Germline assignment: CDR1 MNHEY and CDR2 SMNVEV (reference sequence). The V end lost 2 bases, the J end lost 5 bases, and 16 bases lay between the germline ends. The CDR3 nucleotides read TGTGCCAGCAGTTTAGGTGCGGGTGGTGGCTGGGCCAACGTCCTGACTTTC. Translated: CASSLGAGGGWANVLTF. Using reference TRBV27 and TRBJ2-6 for the parts outside the CDR3, the full variable domain is EAQVTQNPRYLITVTGKKLTVTCSQNMNHEYMSWYRQDPGLGLRQIYYSMNVEVTDKGDVPEGYKVSRKEKRNFPLILESPSPNQTSLYFCASSLGAGGGWANVLTFGAGSRLTVL.

The chain is built from TRBV18 and TRBJ1-1, with TRBD1 matching over 9 bases. The CDR3 extends over 16 amino acids. V shed 2 bases and J 5 bases; nucleotides not matched to a gene: 9. Germline V lookup: CDR1 KGHSH, CDR2 LQKENI. The CDR3 reads CASSPFLRQGGTEAFF. Written as DNA, the CDR3 is TGTGCCAGCTCACCATTCCTGCGACAGGGGGGGACTGAAGCTTTCTTT. The full variable domain, with the rest looked up from reference TRBV18 and TRBJ1-1, is NAGVMQNPRHLVRRRGQEARLRCSPMKGHSHVYWYRQLPEEGLKFMVYLQKENIIDESGMPKERFSAEFPKEGPSILRIQQVVRGDSAAYFCASSPFLRQGGTEAFFGQGTRLTVV.

The chain joins TRBV27 to TRBJ2-7; TRBD2 might be the D (6 bases). Germline V gene sequence: CDR1 MNHEY, CDR2 SMNVEV (reference sequence). V was trimmed by 6 bases and J by 6 bases, leaving 9 bases between them. The CDR3 runs 11 residues. In nucleotides, the CDR3 is TGTGCCAGCAGAATCGGGGGCGAGCAGTACTTC. It is translated as CASRIGGEQYF.

V usage is TRBV19 and J usage is TRBJ2-1, with TRBD1 identical over 8 bases. Germline V CDR1 and CDR2: LNHDA, SQIVND (reference sequence). Trimming cost V 10 bases and J 4 bases; bases outside gene matches: 12. The CDR3 has 15 residues. CDR3: CATTAPGQEYNEQFF. CDR3 nucleotides: TGTGCCACCACTGCCCCGGGACAGGAGTACAATGAGCAGTTCTTC.

The rearrangement links TRBV7-3 to TRBJ2-7; D is perhaps TRBD1 (6 bases). The CDR3 extends over 13 amino acids. The V end lost 5 bases, the J end lost 0 bases, and 8 bases lay between the germline ends. Germline-derived CDR1 and CDR2 are SGHTA and FQGTGA. CDR3 in amino acids: CASSRQDSYEQYF. The CDR3 DNA reads as TGTGCCAGCAGCCGACAGGACTCCTACGAGCAGTACTTC.

This chain links TRBV24-1 with TRBJ1-5; TRBD1 might be the D (5 bases). V lost 7 bases, J lost 5 bases, and 11 bases lay in between. Per germline, CDR1 KGHDR and CDR2 SFDVKD. This CDR3 is 13 amino acids long. The CDR3 protein is CATSDSGDQPQHF. CDR3 in DNA: TGTGCCACCAGCGACAGCGGGGATCAGCCCCAGCATTTT.

The chain employs TRBV5-6 and TRBJ2-2; a possible D gene is TRBD2 (6 bases). The germline V gene has CDR1 SGHDT and CDR2 YYEEEE. This CDR3 region has 15 residues. The V and J ends lost 5 bases and 4 bases respectively, with 15 bases between them. The CDR3 region is CASSVPGLITGELFF. The CDR3 DNA follows: TGTGCCAGCAGTGTTCCGGGACTTATCACCGGGGAGCTGTTTTTT.

This chain joins TRBV27 and TRBJ1-2, with TRBD1 as a possible D gene (6 bases). Germline CDR1 is MNHEY and CDR2 is SMNVEV (reference sequence). The V end was cut by 4 bases, the J end by 5 bases, with 14 bases between. The CDR3 consists of 14 residues. The CDR3 sequence is CASSYRARRYGYTF. The CDR3 DNA reads as TGTGCCAGCAGTTACAGGGCCAGACGGTATGGCTACACCTTC.

The chain combines TRBV6-6 with TRBJ2-3, with D tentatively TRBD2 (5 bases). The CDR3 covers 14 residues. The germline V gene encodes CDR1 MNHNY and CDR2 SVGAGI (reference sequence). V was pared by 7 bases and J by 4 bases, with 15 bases between. CDR3 sequence reads: CASIQRLPSDTQYF. In DNA, the CDR3 is TGTGCCAGCATACAGCGGCTACCCTCAGATACGCAGTATTTT.

The chain combines TRBV10-1 with TRBJ2-5, with D possibly matching TRBD2 (6 bases). This CDR3 region has 15 residues. Trimming left V 6 bases short and J 3 bases short, with 17 bases between. Germline values: CDR1 WNHNN, CDR2 SYGVQD (reference sequence). The DNA for the CDR3 is TGCGCCAGCAGCTTCGGACACACGGGGGAAGAGACCCAGTACTTC. As protein: CASSFGHTGEETQYF.

The chain is built from TRBV5-5 and TRBJ1-2, with 8 positions matching TRBD1. Looked up from germline, CDR1 is SGHKS and CDR2 is YYEKEE (reference sequence). V shed 4 bases and J 7 bases; nucleotides not matched to a gene: 12. The CDR3 is 15 amino acids. The CDR3 reads CASSHDRGPRGGYTF. As DNA, the CDR3 is TGTGCCAGCAGCCACGACAGGGGCCCCAGGGGTGGCTACACCTTC.

The chain employs TRBV15 and TRBJ2-7; 8 positions match TRBD1. The germline V gene encodes CDR1 LNHNV and CDR2 YYDKDF (reference sequence). The CDR3 consists of 12 residues. Trimming removed 4 bases from V and 7 bases from J; junction bases left unmatched: 3. Written as DNA, the CDR3 is TGTGCCACCAGCACCAGGGGGCAAGAGCAGTACTTC. It codes for CATSTRGQEQYF.

V is TRBV6-4 and J is TRBJ2-3, with 10 bases fitting TRBD2. The ends lost 0 bases at V and 5 bases at J; junction bases unmatched: 5. Germline V CDR1 and CDR2: MRHNA, SNTAGT. The CDR3 sequence is 16 residues long. The CDR3 protein is CASSDSRASGRDTQYF. The CDR3 DNA sequence: TGTGCCAGCAGTGACTCGAGGGCTAGCGGGAGAGATACGCAGTATTTT.

The V and J genes are TRBV10-2 and TRBJ2-3; 8 nucleotides line up with TRBD1. The CDR3 length is 16 residues. V was pared by 6 bases and J by 2 bases, with 10 bases of the junction left unmatched. CDR1 is WSHSY and CDR2 is SAAADI in the germline V gene. Written as DNA, the CDR3 is TGCGCCAGCAGCAACCCCGACAGGGGACCCACAGATACGCAGTATTTT. Amino acids: CASSNPDRGPTDTQYF.

The chain recombines TRBV7-9 with TRBJ1-6; D is possibly TRBD1 (6 bases). The V gene lost 5 bases and the J gene lost 8 bases, with 19 bases spanning the gap. The CDR3 is 16 residues long. Germline V lookup: CDR1 SEHNR, CDR2 FQNEAQ (reference sequence). The CDR3 region has the DNA TGTGCCAGCAGCCCTTCGGTTTCGGGGGGCCATTCACCCCTCCACTTT. It is translated as CASSPSVSGGHSPLHF.

V is TRBV4-3 and J is TRBJ1-3; a weak D match, TRBD1 (6 bases). Germline V gene sequence: CDR1 LGHNA, CDR2 YSLEER. The V end was cut by 1 base, the J end by 0 bases, with 10 bases between. CDR3 size: 16 residues. In DNA form, the CDR3 reads TGCGCCAGCAGCCAAGGACAGGACTTCTCTGGAAACACCATATATTTT. Residues: CASSQGQDFSGNTIYF.

The chain recombines TRBV3-1 (or the pseudogene TRBV3-2) with TRBJ2-7; D might be TRBD2 (5 bases). Germline V gene data show CDR1 as LGHDT and CDR2 as YNNKEL (reference sequence). Trimming took 5 bases from V and 2 from J, leaving 10 bases between them. The CDR3 has 13 amino acids. The CDR3 loop is CASSTDGAYEQYF. The DNA for the CDR3 is TGTGCCAGCAGCACGGACGGGGCCTACGAGCAGTACTTC.

The rearrangement links TRBV7-6 to TRBJ1-2, with D tentatively TRBD1 (6 bases). Germline loops: CDR1 SGHVS, CDR2 FNYEAQ. The CDR3 extends over 14 amino acids. Trimming removed 5 bases at V and 2 bases at J, with 12 bases between. The CDR3 nucleotides read TGTGCCAGCAGCCCGGGGGGCTTCAACTATGGCTACACCTTC. Its translation: CASSPGGFNYGYTF.

The chain couples TRBV6-6 to TRBJ1-2; D unclear. The V end was cut by 4 bases, the J end by 0 bases, with 6 bases between. The CDR3 consists of 13 residues. The germline V gene has CDR1 MNHNY and CDR2 SVGAGI (reference sequence). The CDR3 coding sequence is TGTGCCAGCAGTTTTCCTCCTAACTATGGCTACACCTTC. Residues: CASSFPPNYGYTF.

This sequence joins TRBV18 and TRBJ2-7; D is ambiguous. V gave up 4 bases and J gave up 3 bases, with 4 bases separating them. CDR1 and CDR2 from the germline V gene are KGHSH and LQKENI. This CDR3 region has 11 residues. CDR3 DNA sequence: TGTGCCAGCTCACGAGACTACGAGCAGTACTTC. This codes for CASSRDYEQYF.